The 15 T cell receptor beta chains presented below share a single source sample, sequenced in a study of blood T cell repertoires in COVID-19. The repertoire was sequenced with immunoSEQ multiplex PCR; TCRdb's copy has only in-frame clones and lacks some. The sample has about 200,000 clones; approximately 84% are singletons. Sequences were obtained from peripheral blood. These receptors originate from an elderly man with acute or convalescent COVID-19.

The rearrangement joins TRBV30 to TRBJ1-3; 8 nucleotides align to TRBD1. J was trimmed by 2 bases and V by 2 bases; bases with no gene match: 14. The CDR3 is 18 residues long. Germline CDR1 GTSNPN, CDR2 SVGIG (reference sequence). The chain's CDR3 is CAWSRGHRGALAGNTIYF. CDR3 coding DNA: TGTGCCTGGAGTCGGGGTCACAGGGGGGCATTGGCTGGAAACACCATATATTTT. The full variable domain, its missing parts supplied by reference TRBV30 and TRBJ1-3, is SQTIHQWPATLVQPVGSPLSLECTVEGTSNPNLYWYRQAAGRGLQLLFYSVGIGQISSEVPQNLSASRPQDRQFILSSKKLLLSDSGFYLCAWSRGHRGALAGNTIYFGEGSWLTVV.

The chain combines TRBV7-9 with TRBJ1-4, with TRBD1 identical over 10 bases. The V and J ends lost 4 bases and 8 bases, in that order; junction bases with no gene match: 10. Germline V gene lookup returns CDR1 SEHNR and CDR2 FQNEAQ (reference sequence). The length of the CDR3 is 16 residues. The CDR3 nucleotides are TGTGCCAGCAGCTCCTCCCGGACAGGGGGAGGCGAAAAACTGTTTTTT. This encodes CASSSSRTGGGEKLFF.

The chain carries TRBV4-1 and TRBJ2-5, with D unclear. CDR1 and CDR2 from the germline V gene are MGHRA and YSYEKL. This CDR3 region has 14 residues. Trimming left V 4 bases short and J 4 bases short, with 13 bases between. CDR3 coding DNA: TGCGCCAGCAGCCTCTGGTCAGGAAGAGAGACCCAGTACTTC. Its protein product is CASSLWSGRETQYF.

The chain is built from TRBV9 and TRBJ2-1; TRBD2 matches 12 bases. V gave up 4 bases and J gave up 6 bases; unmatched junction bases: 11. Looked up from germline, CDR1 is SGDLS and CDR2 is YYNGEE. This CDR3 spans 17 amino acids. CDR3 sequence (DNA): TGTGCCAGCAGCAAAGTACTAGCGGGAGGCTTGGTCAATGAGCAGTTCTTC. This sequence encodes CASSKVLAGGLVNEQFF.

This chain connects TRBV5-5 to TRBJ2-7; 10 nucleotides line up with TRBD2. Germline CDR1 SGHKS, CDR2 YYEKEE (reference sequence). The CDR3 is 16 amino acids. The V and J ends lost 1 base and 0 bases, in that order; junction bases with no gene match: 4. Here the CDR3 DNA reads TGTGCCAGCAGCTTGAGACGGACTAGCGGCTCCTACGAGCAGTACTTC. It is translated as CASSLRRTSGSYEQYF.

This rearrangement joins TRBV30 to TRBJ2-1, with 7 bases aligning to TRBD2. Germline lookup yields CDR1 GTSNPN and CDR2 SVGIG (reference sequence). The CDR3 covers 16 residues. With 5 bases clipped from V and 3 bases from J, the junction kept 13 bases outside the gene matches. Written as DNA, the CDR3 is TGTGCCTGGGAACTAGCGTTCCGAAGCTTCTACAATGAGCAGTTCTTC. Its protein product is CAWELAFRSFYNEQFF.

This CDR3 reads CASSEGQISYEQYV. CDR3 sequence (DNA): TGTGCCAGCAGTGAAGGACAAATCTCCTACGAGCAGTACGTC. The chain links TRBV2 to TRBJ2-7; D gene uncertain. Germline CDR1 is SNHLY and CDR2 is FYNNEI. V lost 1 base, J lost 0 bases, and 7 bases lay in between. This CDR3 comprises 14 residues.

The genes are TRBV7-6 and TRBJ1-2; D is unresolved. In germline, CDR1 is SGHVS, CDR2 FNYEAQ. The CDR3 has 13 residues. Trimming removed 1 base at V and 8 bases at J, with 11 bases between. The CDR3 is CASSLGSGIGYTF. CDR3 in DNA: TGTGCCAGCAGCTTAGGGTCAGGAATCGGCTACACCTTC.

This clone was found a few times. The rearrangement joins TRBV27 to TRBJ2-7; TRBD1 agrees at 10 bases. CDR3 length equals 15 residues. V shed 2 bases and J 0 bases; nucleotides not matched to a gene: 1. Germline CDR1 and CDR2: MNHEY and SMNVEV (reference sequence). This CDR3 is CASSLGQGVSYEQYF. In DNA form, the CDR3 reads TGTGCCAGCAGTTTAGGACAGGGGGTCTCCTACGAGCAGTACTTC.

V usage is TRBV10-2 and J usage is TRBJ2-3, with a possible D match to TRBD2 (5 bases). The CDR3 is 13 amino acids. Germline CDR1 and CDR2: WSHSY and SAAADI. Trimming removed 7 bases at V and 6 bases at J, with 14 bases between. The CDR3 loop is CASKLGVSDTQYF. The CDR3 bases are TGCGCCAGCAAGTTGGGAGTCTCGGATACGCAGTATTTT.

This clone was recorded only once. The rearrangement links TRBV4-1 to TRBJ1-5; 10 positions match TRBD1. Per the germline V gene, CDR1 is MGHRA and CDR2 is YSYEKL. The J segment lost 6 bases and the V segment lost 1 base, leaving 6 bases of the junction unmatched. The CDR3 covers 16 residues. For the CDR3, the DNA is TGCGCCAGCAGCCAAGTGGTGACAGGGGGCTTTCAGCCCCAGCATTTT. Protein sequence: CASSQVVTGGFQPQHF.

This chain links TRBV6-5 with TRBJ1-1; TRBD1 matches at 9 bases. J was trimmed by 5 bases and V by 6 bases; bases with no gene match: 10. Germline CDR1 MNHEY, CDR2 SVGAGI. This CDR3 spans 15 amino acids. As DNA, the CDR3 is TGTGCCAGCAGCTTAAGGGGGACAGGGCAAACTGAAGCTTTCTTT. It is translated as CASSLRGTGQTEAFF.

CDR3 DNA sequence: TGTGCCAGCAGTTACGACGTCGGGACTAGCGGGAAAGGTGAGCAGTTCTTC. Its translation: CASSYDVGTSGKGEQFF. This chain links TRBV11-2 with TRBJ2-1; 13 nucleotides line up with TRBD2. The CDR3 loop spans 17 amino acids. J lost 9 bases, V lost 6 bases, and 14 bases had no gene match. Germline CDR1 and CDR2: SGHAT and FQNNGV.

This chain joins TRBV7-2 and TRBJ2-7; D not resolved. The germline V gene has CDR1 SGHTA and CDR2 FQGNSA. This CDR3 comprises 13 residues. V lost 1 base, J lost 5 bases, and 9 bases lay in between. The CDR3 nucleotides read TGTGCCAGCAGCTTAGGGCAGGTCAACGAGCAGTACGTC. This codes for CASSLGQVNEQYV.

The CDR3 DNA reads TGTGCCAGCAGCTTAGGGGGACAAGGGTCAGCCGAGCAGTACGTC. Translated: CASSLGGQGSAEQYV. This chain connects TRBV7-9 to TRBJ2-7; D is perhaps TRBD1 (6 bases). Looked up from germline, CDR1 is SEHNR and CDR2 is FQNEAQ (reference sequence). This CDR3 has 15 amino acids. The germline V and J ends were trimmed by 1 base and 6 bases, with 16 bases remaining between them.